The present TCR beta chain was sequenced within a study of T-cell reconstitution after alpha-beta-depleted transplantation in children. This clonotype was seen at least ten times. A TCRbeta library incorporating unique molecular identifiers was prepared. TCRdb processed the PCR reads anew with MiXCR; each CDR3 protein has one entry. The sample holds about 72,000 distinct CDR3 sequences, just under 7.5% seen once. Sample: PBMCs from the stem cell graft donor, taken from the stem cell graft. This receptor was identified in a human donor who donated a stem cell graft to a child with acute lymphoblastic leukemia.

The CDR3 bases are TGTGCCAGCAGCTTGTGGCAAAACACCATATATTTT. It specifies CASSLWQNTIYF. The rearrangement links TRBV5-6 to TRBJ1-3; unclear D gene. This CDR3 has 12 residues. V dropped 1 base and J dropped 6 bases, with 5 bases sitting between them. Looked up from germline, CDR1 is SGHDT and CDR2 is YYEEEE.